A selection of T cell receptor beta chains follows, all from one sample in a study of blood T cell repertoires in COVID-19. Clones were sequenced by immunoSEQ multiplex PCR, and TCRdb holds only the in-frame ones, with some missing. This sample has 250,000 or so clones, with about 85% found just once. Sequencing was carried out using peripheral blood. Every receptor here comes from a man aged 25-45 years who had recovered from COVID-19. Both conserved end residues are part of each CDR3. A D gene is named only where the DNA matches it firmly.

d_call | v_call | cdr3_aa
- | TRBV18 | CASSPPGRSTEAFF
- | TRBV2 | CASSRQAPGYTF
TRBD1 | TRBV18 | CASSPGLRDRKAFF
TRBD2 | TRBV18 | CASSLSTSGGTDTQYF
TRBD2 | TRBV7-9 | CASARTSGLTDTQYF
TRBD2 | TRBV20-1 | CSASYLAGGPSDTQYF
TRBD1 | TRBV6-2/TRBV6-3 | CASSYPSTGRGDIQYF
- | TRBV5-8 | CASSSLRVGSSNQPQHF
TRBD1 | TRBV2 | CASISDRGANEKLFF
- | TRBV5-1 | CASSLALGSYNEQFF
- | TRBV28 | CASSLDRPGVYGYTF